What follows are 21 T cell receptor beta chains derived from one specimen sequenced in a study of siplizumab effects on memory and regulatory T cells. Assay used: immunoSEQ multiplex PCR; TCRdb lists only in-frame clones, some missing. The sample has some 120,000 clones, approximately 92% seen once. The sample consisted of non-Treg CD4+ T cells sorted from blood. The source of these receptors is a human donor in good health.

The rearrangement links TRBV2 to TRBJ1-4; D gene unclear. V lost 4 bases and J lost 8, with 14 bases in between. This CDR3 spans 14 amino acids. CDR1 SNHLY and CDR2 FYNNEI come from the germline V gene. CDR3 region: CASSGGGIGEKLFF. In nucleotides, the CDR3 is TGTGCCAGCAGTGGCGGAGGGATAGGAGAAAAACTGTTTTTT. Full variable domain (rest looked up from reference TRBV2 and TRBJ1-4): EPEVTQTPSHQVTQMGQEVILRCVPISNHLYFYWYRQILGQKVEFLVSFYNNEISEKSEIFDDQFSVERPDGSNFTLKIRSTKLEDSAMYFCASSGGGIGEKLFFGSGTQLSVL.

The V and J genes are TRBV30 and TRBJ1-1; 9 positions match TRBD1. CDR1 and CDR2 from the germline V gene are GTSNPN and SVGIG (reference sequence). The CDR3 totals 11 residues. Unmatched junction bases numbered 4, after V lost 7 bases and J lost 7 bases. The CDR3 bases are TGTGCCTCGATGACAGGGGGTGAAGCTTTCTTT. Its protein is CASMTGGEAFF.

J is TRBJ2-3 and V is TRBV7-9; possible D gene TRBD1, 5 bases. The CDR3 is 17 amino acids. With 6 bases removed from V and 3 bases from J, the gap between germline ends came to 22 bases. The V gene's germline CDR1 is SEHNR and CDR2 FQNEAQ (reference sequence). Here the CDR3 DNA reads TGTGCCAGCAGTCTAACCTCTACAGGTGTTGGGACAGATACGCAGTATTTT. Amino acid sequence: CASSLTSTGVGTDTQYF. Complete variable domain (other parts from reference TRBV7-9 and TRBJ2-3): DTGVSQNPRHKITKRGQNVTFRCDPISEHNRLYWYRQTLGQGPEFLTYFQNEAQLEKSRLLSDRFSAERPKGSFSTLEIQRTEQGDSAMYLCASSLTSTGVGTDTQYFGPGTRLTVL.

The chain is built from TRBV5-1 and TRBJ1-4; 7 bases are a match to TRBD1. V shed 3 bases and J 1 base; nucleotides not matched to a gene: 3. The CDR3 consists of 15 residues. CDR1 is SGHRS and CDR2 is YFSETQ in the germline V gene. The DNA for the CDR3 is TGCGCCAGCAGCTGGGACAGAGGAACTAATGAAAAACTGTTTTTT. Translating it yields CASSWDRGTNEKLFF.

This chain links TRBV10-3 with TRBJ1-4; D ambiguous. Trimming shortened V by 2 bases and J by 6 bases, and 10 bases separated the two germline ends. CDR3 length: 14 amino acids. Germline assignment: CDR1 ENHRY and CDR2 SYGVKD. The chain's CDR3 is CAISEDPSYEKLFF. The CDR3 nucleotides are TGTGCCATCAGTGAGGACCCTTCGTATGAAAAACTGTTTTTT.

The CDR3: CASSPGTAMNTEAFF. DNA of the CDR3: TGTGCCAGCAGCCCCGGGACAGCGATGAACACTGAAGCTTTCTTT. The V and J genes are TRBV6-5 and TRBJ1-1, with TRBD1 matching 7 bases. CDR1 and CDR2 (germline): MNHEY, SVGAGI. The CDR3 length is 15 residues. Losses at the gene ends were 6 bases for V and 0 bases for J; bases not matched to a gene: 7.

This sequence joins TRBV2 and TRBJ2-3; 9 bases line up with TRBD2. Germline values: CDR1 SNHLY, CDR2 FYNNEI. CDR3 length: 15 residues. V was pared by 6 bases and J by 2 bases, with 6 bases of the junction left unmatched. CDR3 nucleotide sequence: TGTGCCAGCAGGGGTAGCGGGGGACCCACAGATACGCAGTATTTT. Translated, it gives CASRGSGGPTDTQYF.

This clone was counted a single time. The gene calls are TRBV18 and TRBJ1-5; 8 positions match TRBD1. Germline V gene lookup returns CDR1 KGHSH and CDR2 LQKENI. The CDR3 has 15 amino acids. J gave up 2 bases and V 5 bases, and 5 bases lay outside the gene matches. The CDR3 region has the DNA TGTGCCAGCTCAGGATCAGGGGGCGGCAATCAGCCCCAGCATTTT. Its translation is CASSGSGGGNQPQHF.

The genes are TRBV2 and TRBJ1-3, with D tentatively TRBD1 (6 bases). CDR3 length equals 14 residues. V was clipped by 6 bases and J by 4 bases, with 13 bases between them. Germline CDR1 SNHLY, CDR2 FYNNEI. CDR3 in DNA: TGTGCCAGCAGCCTACAGGGTGGAGGAAACACCATATATTTT. Amino acid sequence: CASSLQGGGNTIYF.

The chain employs TRBV6-5 and TRBJ2-5, with D maybe TRBD2 (6 bases). CDR3 length: 14 residues. Trimming took 0 bases from V and 5 from J, leaving 10 bases between them. CDR1 and CDR2 from the germline V gene are MNHEY and SVGAGI. CDR3 in amino acids: CASSYSLGGETQYF. Here the CDR3 DNA reads TGTGCCAGCAGTTACTCTCTAGGAGGGGAGACCCAGTACTTC.

V and J are TRBV7-3 and TRBJ1-3, with unresolved D. The germline V gene has CDR1 SGHTA and CDR2 FQGTGA. The CDR3 loop spans 15 amino acids. V lost 6 bases, J lost 2 bases, and 14 bases lay in between. The CDR3 is CASSYSAGPGNTIYF. The CDR3, as DNA: TGTGCCAGCAGTTATTCGGCCGGCCCTGGAAACACCATATATTTT.

This chain connects TRBV10-2 to TRBJ1-2; D is ambiguous. CDR1 and CDR2 from the germline V gene are WSHSY and SAAADI. The CDR3 is 12 residues long. The ends were cut back, 3 bases at V and 6 bases at J, with 8 bases in the middle. The CDR3 bases are TGCGCCAGCAGTGAAGGGTCCAATGGCTACACCTTC. This gives the protein CASSEGSNGYTF.

A note on this clone: Germline and junction disagree at one end, which may indicate a read error. The chain employs TRBV5-1 and TRBJ2-5; perhaps TRBD2 as D (5 bases). CDR3 length: 14 residues. Germline V CDR1 and CDR2: SGHRS, YFSETQ. CDR3 region: CASSLEAPGETQYF. The CDR3, as DNA: TGCGCCAGCAGTTTGGAGGCGCCGGGAGAGACCCAGTACTTC.

The rearrangement links TRBV4-3 to TRBJ2-3; either TRBD1 or TRBD2 may fit D (5 bases each). V was shortened by 8 bases and J by 3 bases, with 18 bases between the two germline ends. The CDR3 runs 15 residues. Germline CDR1 LGHNA, CDR2 YSLEER. CDR3 residues: CASGLYGGMTDTQYF. DNA for the CDR3: TGCGCCAGCGGACTTTATGGGGGAATGACAGATACGCAGTATTTT.

This clone was observed a single time. The chain recombines TRBV4-1 with TRBJ1-4; 8 nucleotides match TRBD1. CDR3 size: 16 residues. V lost 1 base and J lost 6; bases outside the gene matches: 7. Germline V gene lookup returns CDR1 MGHRA and CDR2 YSYEKL. The CDR3 nucleotides read TGCGCCAGCAGCCAAGCCCGGGCACAGGGGGATGAAAAACTGTTTTTT. Translating it yields CASSQARAQGDEKLFF.

This sequence joins TRBV4-2 and TRBJ2-7; TRBD1 aligns across 7 bases. Unmatched junction bases numbered 3, after V lost 4 bases and J lost 3 bases. CDR3 length: 13 residues. Germline V gene sequence: CDR1 LGHNA, CDR2 YNFKEQ. The CDR3 DNA sequence: TGTGCCAGCAGCCTGGGACAGCACTACGAGCAGTACTTC. It encodes CASSLGQHYEQYF.

The rearrangement uses TRBV19 and TRBJ1-1; D is unresolved. In germline, CDR1 is LNHDA, CDR2 SQIVND (reference sequence). Trimming left V 6 bases short and J 5 bases short, with 19 bases between. CDR3 length: 15 amino acids. The CDR3 spells CASSPEPSRLTEAFF. CDR3 DNA sequence: TGTGCCAGTAGCCCCGAGCCCTCACGGTTAACTGAAGCTTTCTTT.

The rearrangement joins TRBV7-3 to TRBJ2-2, with TRBD2 as a possible D gene (6 bases). V lost 4 bases to trimming and J lost 2 bases, with 11 bases between them. The CDR3 has 15 residues. Germline CDR1 is SGHTA and CDR2 is FQGTGA. The chain's CDR3 is CASSYWGVNTGELFF. The DNA for the CDR3 is TGTGCCAGCAGCTATTGGGGGGTTAACACCGGGGAGCTGTTTTTT.

J is TRBJ2-7 and V is TRBV7-2, with 8 nucleotides matching TRBD2. The CDR3 consists of 15 residues. CDR1 is SGHTA, CDR2 FQGNSA, per germline. With 4 bases clipped from V and 5 bases from J, the junction kept 10 bases outside the gene matches. The DNA of the CDR3 is TGTGCCAGCAGCTCTTTAGCGGGGAGTAAGAACGAGCAGTACTTC. It codes for CASSSLAGSKNEQYF.

V gene TRBV7-9 combines with J gene TRBJ1-6; perhaps TRBD1 as D (5 bases). Deletions cut 5 bases from V and 0 bases from J, with 11 bases between. The CDR3 extends over 16 amino acids. CDR1 is SEHNR and CDR2 is FQNEAQ in the germline V gene (reference sequence). CDR3 region: CASSDRRSSYNSPLHF. The CDR3 DNA sequence: TGTGCCAGCAGCGACAGACGGAGCTCCTATAATTCACCCCTCCACTTT.

For the CDR3, the DNA is TGTGCCAGCAGCTCGTACCCGGGTTCAGATGGCTACACCTTC. Protein product: CASSSYPGSDGYTF. The chain has TRBV7-3 and TRBJ1-2, with D uncertain. This CDR3 has 14 residues. Germline V gene sequence: CDR1 SGHTA, CDR2 FQGTGA. V lost 4 bases, J lost 6 bases, and 15 bases lay in between. Supplemented by reference TRBV7-3 and TRBJ1-2, the full variable domain reads GAGVSQTPSNKVTEKGKYVELRCDPISGHTALYWYRQSLGQGPEFLIYFQGTGAADDSGLPNDRFFAVRPEGSVSTLKIQRTERGDSAVYLCASSSYPGSDGYTFGSGTRLTVV.